This T cell receptor (beta chain) came from a study of T cells in Graves' hyperthyroidism and ophthalmopathy. Per germline, CDR1 SGHRS and CDR2 YFSETQ. Losses at the gene ends were 5 bases for V and 3 bases for J; bases not matched to a gene: 8. The CDR3 extends over 17 amino acids. The source material, RNA transcripts, was used to amplify TCR beta CDR3 regions. In the first-round RT-PCR of the TCR CDR3, the HTBI primer set was used. MiXCR, run by TCRdb on the multiplex PCR reads, gives a single entry per CDR3 protein. The sample shows about 540,000 distinct CDR3 sequences, around 45% of them seen only once. For the diagnoses, clinical symptoms, serum thyroxine and TRAb, thyroid ultrasound and orbital computed tomography were used. This clonotype was seen many times.

V is TRBV5-1 and J is TRBJ1-6; the match to TRBD1 covers 10 bases. The clonotype originates from a woman in her late teens or twenties with Graves' hyperthyroidism. The sequencing sample was made of peripheral blood or thyroid tissue (not recorded which). The CDR3 loop reads CASSYRTGGNYNSPLHF. In nucleotides, the CDR3 is TGCGCCAGCAGTTACCGGACAGGGGGTAACTATAATTCACCCCTCCACTTT.